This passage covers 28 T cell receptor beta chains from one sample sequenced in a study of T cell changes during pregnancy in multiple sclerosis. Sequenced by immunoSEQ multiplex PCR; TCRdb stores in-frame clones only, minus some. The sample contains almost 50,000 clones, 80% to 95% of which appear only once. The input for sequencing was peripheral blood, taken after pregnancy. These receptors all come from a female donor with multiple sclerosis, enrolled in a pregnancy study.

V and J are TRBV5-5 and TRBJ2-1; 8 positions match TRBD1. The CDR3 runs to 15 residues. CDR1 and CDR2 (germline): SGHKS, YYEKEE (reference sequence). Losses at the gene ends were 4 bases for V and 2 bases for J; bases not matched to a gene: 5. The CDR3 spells CASSGQGATYNEQFF. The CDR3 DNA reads TGTGCCAGCAGCGGTCAGGGGGCCACCTACAATGAGCAGTTCTTC.

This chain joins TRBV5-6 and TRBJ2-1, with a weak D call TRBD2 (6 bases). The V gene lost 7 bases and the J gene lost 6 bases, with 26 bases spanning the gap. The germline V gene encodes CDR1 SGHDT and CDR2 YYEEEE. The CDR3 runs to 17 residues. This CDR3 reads CASLGPGPWGESNEQFF. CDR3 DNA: TGTGCCAGCTTAGGACCGGGGCCGTGGGGGGAGAGCAATGAGCAGTTCTTC.

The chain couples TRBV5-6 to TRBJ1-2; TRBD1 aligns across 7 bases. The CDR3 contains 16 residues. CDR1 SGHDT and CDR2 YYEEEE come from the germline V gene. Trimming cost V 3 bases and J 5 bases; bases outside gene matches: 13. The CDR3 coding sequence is TGTGCCAGCAGCTCCGACTGGCGGACAGGACATTATGGCTACACCTTC. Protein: CASSSDWRTGHYGYTF.

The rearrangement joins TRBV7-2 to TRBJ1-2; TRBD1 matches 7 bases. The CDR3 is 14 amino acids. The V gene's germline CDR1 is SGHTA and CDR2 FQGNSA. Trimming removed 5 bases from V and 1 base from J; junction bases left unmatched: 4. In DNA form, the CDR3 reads TGTGCCAGCAGCCGAGACAGGGTTAACTATGGCTACACCTTC. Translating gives CASSRDRVNYGYTF.

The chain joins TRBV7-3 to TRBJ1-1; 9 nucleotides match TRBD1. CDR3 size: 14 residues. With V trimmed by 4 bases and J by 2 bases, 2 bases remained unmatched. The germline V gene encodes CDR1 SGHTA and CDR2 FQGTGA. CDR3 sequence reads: CASSSTGGNTEAFF. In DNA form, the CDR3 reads TGTGCCAGCAGCTCTACAGGGGGCAACACTGAAGCTTTCTTT.

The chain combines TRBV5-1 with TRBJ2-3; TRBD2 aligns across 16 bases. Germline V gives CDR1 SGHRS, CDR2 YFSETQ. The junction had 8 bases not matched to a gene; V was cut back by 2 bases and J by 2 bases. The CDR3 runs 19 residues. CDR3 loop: CASSFLGLAGGSPTDTQYF. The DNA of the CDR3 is TGCGCCAGCAGCTTTTTGGGACTAGCGGGGGGGTCTCCCACAGATACGCAGTATTTT. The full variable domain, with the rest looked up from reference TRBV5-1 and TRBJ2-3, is KAGVTQTPRYLIKTRGQQVTLSCSPISGHRSVSWYQQTPGQGLQFLFEYFSETQRNKGNFPGRFSGRQFSNSRSEMNVSTLELGDSALYLCASSFLGLAGGSPTDTQYFGPGTRLTVL.

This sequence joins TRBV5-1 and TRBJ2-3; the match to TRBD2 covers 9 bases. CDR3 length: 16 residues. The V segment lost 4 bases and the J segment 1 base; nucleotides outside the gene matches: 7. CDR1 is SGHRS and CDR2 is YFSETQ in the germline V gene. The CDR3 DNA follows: TGCGCCAGCAGCGCGGGGGCTAGCGGGGGCACAGATACGCAGTATTTT. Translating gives CASSAGASGGTDTQYF.

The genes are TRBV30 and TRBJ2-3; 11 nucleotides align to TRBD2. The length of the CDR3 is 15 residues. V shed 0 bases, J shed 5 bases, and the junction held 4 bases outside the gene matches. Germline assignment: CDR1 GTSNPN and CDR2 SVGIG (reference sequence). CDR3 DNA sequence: TGTGCCTGGAGTGTGTTAGCGGGGGGGCTAGATACGCAGTATTTT. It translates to CAWSVLAGGLDTQYF.

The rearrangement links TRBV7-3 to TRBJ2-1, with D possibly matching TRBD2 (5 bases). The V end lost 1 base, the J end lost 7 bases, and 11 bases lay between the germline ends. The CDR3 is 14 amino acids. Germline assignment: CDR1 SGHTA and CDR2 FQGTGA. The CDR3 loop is CASSLMVGGNEQFF. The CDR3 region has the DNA TGTGCCAGCAGCTTAATGGTTGGCGGGAATGAGCAGTTCTTC.

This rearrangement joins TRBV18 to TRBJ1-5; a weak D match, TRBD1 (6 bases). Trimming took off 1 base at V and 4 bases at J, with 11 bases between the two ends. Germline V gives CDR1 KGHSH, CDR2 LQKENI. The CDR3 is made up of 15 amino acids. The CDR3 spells CASSPQGVENQPQHF. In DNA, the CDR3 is TGTGCCAGCTCACCACAGGGGGTTGAGAATCAGCCCCAGCATTTT.

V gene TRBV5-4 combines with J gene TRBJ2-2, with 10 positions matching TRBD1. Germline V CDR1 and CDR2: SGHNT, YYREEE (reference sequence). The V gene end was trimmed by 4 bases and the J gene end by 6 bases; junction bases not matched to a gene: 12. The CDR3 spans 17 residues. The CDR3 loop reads CASSPRQGAGIAGELFF. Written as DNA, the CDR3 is TGTGCCAGCAGCCCGCGACAGGGGGCAGGAATTGCCGGGGAGCTGTTTTTT.

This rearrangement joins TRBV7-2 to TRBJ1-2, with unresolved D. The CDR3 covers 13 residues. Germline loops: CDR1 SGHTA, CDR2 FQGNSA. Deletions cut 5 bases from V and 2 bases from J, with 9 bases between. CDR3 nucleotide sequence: TGTGCCAGCAGCATGGGAGGGAACTATGGCTACACCTTC. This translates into CASSMGGNYGYTF.

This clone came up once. CDR3 amino acids: CASSFRTGTGLYEQYF. The CDR3 nucleotides read TGTGCCAGCAGTTTCCGTACCGGGACAGGGTTGTACGAGCAGTACTTC. The chain employs TRBV27 and TRBJ2-7; 9 bases match TRBD1. This CDR3 is built from 16 residues. Germline assignment: CDR1 MNHEY and CDR2 SMNVEV (reference sequence). V lost 3 bases and J lost 4; bases outside the gene matches: 10.

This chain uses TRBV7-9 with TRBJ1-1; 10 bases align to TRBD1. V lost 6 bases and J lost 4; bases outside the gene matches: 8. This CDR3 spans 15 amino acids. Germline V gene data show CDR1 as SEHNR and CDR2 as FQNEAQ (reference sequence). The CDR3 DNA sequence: TGTGCCAGCAGTCGCGGACAGGGGGACCGCACTGAAGCTTTCTTT. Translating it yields CASSRGQGDRTEAFF.

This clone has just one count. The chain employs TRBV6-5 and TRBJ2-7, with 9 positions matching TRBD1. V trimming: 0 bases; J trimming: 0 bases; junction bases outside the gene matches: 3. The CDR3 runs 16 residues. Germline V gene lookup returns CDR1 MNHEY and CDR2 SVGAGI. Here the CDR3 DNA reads TGTGCCAGCAGTTACTCGACGGGACAGGGCTCCTACGAGCAGTACTTC. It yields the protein CASSYSTGQGSYEQYF.

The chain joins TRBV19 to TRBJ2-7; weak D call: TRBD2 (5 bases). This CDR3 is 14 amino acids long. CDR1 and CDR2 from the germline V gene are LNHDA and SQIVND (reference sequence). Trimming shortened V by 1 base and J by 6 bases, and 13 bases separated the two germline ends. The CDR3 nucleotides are TGTGCCAGTAGTATAGTGCAACAGCGGAGCGAGCAGTACTTC. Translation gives CASSIVQQRSEQYF. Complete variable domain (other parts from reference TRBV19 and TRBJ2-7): DGGITQSPKYLFRKEGQNVTLSCEQNLNHDAMYWYRQDPGQGLRLIYYSQIVNDFQKGDIAEGYSVSREKKESFPLTVTSAQKNPTAFYLCASSIVQQRSEQYFGPGTRLTVT.

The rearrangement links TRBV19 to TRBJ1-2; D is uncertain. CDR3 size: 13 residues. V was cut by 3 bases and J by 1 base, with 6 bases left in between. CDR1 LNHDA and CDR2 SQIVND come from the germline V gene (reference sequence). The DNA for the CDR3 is TGTGCCAGTAGTATTACGGGTAACTATGGCTACACCTTC. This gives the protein CASSITGNYGYTF.

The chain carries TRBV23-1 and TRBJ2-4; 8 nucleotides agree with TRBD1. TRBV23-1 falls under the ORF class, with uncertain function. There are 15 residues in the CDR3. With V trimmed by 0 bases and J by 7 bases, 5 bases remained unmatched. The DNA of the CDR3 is TGCGCCAGCAGTCAATCATCAGGGGGCGGGAACATTCAGTACTTC. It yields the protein CASSQSSGGGNIQYF.

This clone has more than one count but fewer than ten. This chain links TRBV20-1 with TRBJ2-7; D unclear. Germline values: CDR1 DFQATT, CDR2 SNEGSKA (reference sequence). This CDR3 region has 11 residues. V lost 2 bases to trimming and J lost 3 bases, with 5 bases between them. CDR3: CSARPSYEQYF. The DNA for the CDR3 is TGCAGTGCTAGACCCAGCTACGAGCAGTACTTC.

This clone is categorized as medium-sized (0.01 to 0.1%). CDR3: CASSVVQGTYEQYF. DNA of the CDR3: TGTGCCAGCAGCGTGGTCCAGGGTACCTACGAGCAGTACTTC. The J gene is TRBJ2-7, the V gene TRBV7-9; TRBD1 is a possible D gene (5 bases). The ends were cut back, 5 bases at V and 2 bases at J, with 13 bases in the middle. CDR1 is SEHNR, CDR2 FQNEAQ, per germline (reference sequence). This CDR3 is 14 amino acids long. The full variable domain, rest sourced from reference TRBV7-9 and TRBJ2-7, is DTGVSQNPRHKITKRGQNVTFRCDPISEHNRLYWYRQTLGQGPEFLTYFQNEAQLEKSRLLSDRFSAERPKGSFSTLEIQRTEQGDSAMYLCASSVVQGTYEQYFGPGTRLTVT.

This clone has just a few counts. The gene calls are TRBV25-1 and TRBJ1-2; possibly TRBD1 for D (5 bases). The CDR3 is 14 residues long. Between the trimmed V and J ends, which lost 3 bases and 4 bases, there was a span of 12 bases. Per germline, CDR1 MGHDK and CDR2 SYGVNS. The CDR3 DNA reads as TGTGCCAGCAGTGATCCTCAAGACAGCTATGGCTACACCTTC. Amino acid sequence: CASSDPQDSYGYTF.

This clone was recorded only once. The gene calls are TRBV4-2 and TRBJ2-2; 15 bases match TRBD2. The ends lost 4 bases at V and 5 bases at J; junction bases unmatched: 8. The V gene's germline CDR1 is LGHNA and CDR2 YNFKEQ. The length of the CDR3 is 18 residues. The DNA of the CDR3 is TGTGCCAGCAGCCGTGGACTAGCGGGGGGGCCGGGGACCGGGGAGCTGTTTTTT. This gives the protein CASSRGLAGGPGTGELFF.

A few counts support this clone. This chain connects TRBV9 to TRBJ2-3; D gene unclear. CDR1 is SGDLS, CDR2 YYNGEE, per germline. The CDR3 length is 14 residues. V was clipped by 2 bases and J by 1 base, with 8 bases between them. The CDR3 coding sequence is TGTGCCAGCAGCGTCTATCTAGGCACAGATACGCAGTATTTT. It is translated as CASSVYLGTDTQYF.

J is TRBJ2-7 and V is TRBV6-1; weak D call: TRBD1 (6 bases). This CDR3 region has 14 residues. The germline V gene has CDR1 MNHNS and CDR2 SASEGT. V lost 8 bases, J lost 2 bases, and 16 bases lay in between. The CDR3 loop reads CASPTWTATYEQYF. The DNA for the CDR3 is TGTGCCAGCCCCACCTGGACAGCTACCTACGAGCAGTACTTC.

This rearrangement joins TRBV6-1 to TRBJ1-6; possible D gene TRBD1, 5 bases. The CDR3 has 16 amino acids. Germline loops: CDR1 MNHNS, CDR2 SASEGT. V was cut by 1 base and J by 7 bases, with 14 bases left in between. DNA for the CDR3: TGTGCCAGCAGTGAAGTGTTGGACGGGGGGAATTCACCCCTCCACTTT. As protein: CASSEVLDGGNSPLHF.

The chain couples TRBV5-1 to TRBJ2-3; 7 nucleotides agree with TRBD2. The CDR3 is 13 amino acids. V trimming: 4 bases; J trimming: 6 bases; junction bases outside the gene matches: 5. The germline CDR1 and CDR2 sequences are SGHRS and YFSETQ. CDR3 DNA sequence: TGCGCCAGCAGCGCGGGGGACGAGGATACGCAGTATTTT. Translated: CASSAGDEDTQYF.

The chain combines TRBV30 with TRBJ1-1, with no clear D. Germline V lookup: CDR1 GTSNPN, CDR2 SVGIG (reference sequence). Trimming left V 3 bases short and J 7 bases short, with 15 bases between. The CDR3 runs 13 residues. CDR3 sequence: CAWRGGMVGEAFF. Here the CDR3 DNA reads TGTGCCTGGAGGGGAGGAATGGTGGGTGAAGCTTTCTTT.

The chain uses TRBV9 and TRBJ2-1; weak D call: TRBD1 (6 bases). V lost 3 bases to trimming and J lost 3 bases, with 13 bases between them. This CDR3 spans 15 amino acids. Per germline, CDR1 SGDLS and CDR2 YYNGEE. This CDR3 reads CASSEGHYVYNEQFF. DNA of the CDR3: TGTGCCAGCAGCGAGGGACACTACGTCTACAATGAGCAGTTCTTC.